This TCR beta chain came from a study of T cell changes during pregnancy in multiple sclerosis (dated by TCRdb to the late 2010s). Background for the entire study: The study looked at changes in the T cell repertoire across pregnancy in women with multiple sclerosis.

CDR3 length: 14 amino acids, cysteine to phenylalanine. Of all the DNA, just the CDR3 is kept, 42 bases in frame from base 1. V and J are trimmed by 5 bases and 11 bases, and the gene matches miss 9 bases of the junction. The germline V gene encodes CDR1 SGHTA and CDR2 FQGNSA. Library preparation used the immunoSEQ multiplex PCR assay. In its TCRdb copy, this immuneACCESS table keeps in-frame sequences only and misses some clones. Where compared with another copy, unresolved V genes explain less than half of these, and the others have no known cause. This sample lists fewer than 95,000 clones; 80% to 95% were detected once. The ten largest clones take up roughly 4.5% of the sample. On this clone: There is no known antigen for this receptor. No base qualities exist here, and no much larger clone lies one base off it.

The material sequenced was peripheral blood, taken in the first trimester of pregnancy. The chain links TRBV7-2 with TRBJ1-2, and 12 bases in between align with TRBD1. The clonotype comes from a female donor with multiple sclerosis, enrolled in a pregnancy study. The CDR3 protein is CASSPRDRGQEYTF. The DNA sequence is as follows: TGTGCCAGCAGCCCCCGGGACAGGGGGCAGGAGTACACCTTC.